The present T cell receptor (beta chain) was sequenced within a study of cytomegalovirus exposure and HLA in healthy donors. Turning to the study itself: Ancestry clustering placed 81% of approximately 420 genotyped donors in the Caucasian-associated cluster.

Primers: 60 Vbeta forward and 13 Jbeta reverse. The table came from immunoSEQ multiplex PCR; TCRdb's copy has only in-frame clones and leaves some out. The table has under 200,000 clones, approximately 80% seen once; the top ten hold 1.5% to 2%. This clone was seen more than once but under ten times. The germline CDR1 and CDR2 sequences are LNHDA and SQIVND (reference sequence). CDR3 size: 16 residues. The ends were cut back, 6 bases at V and 6 bases at J, with 23 bases in the middle. The specimen was PBMCs. This receptor was identified in a woman aged 18-29 years in good health and CMV-seronegative. The rearrangement joins TRBV19 to TRBJ1-2; weak D call: TRBD1 (6 bases). The CDR3 spells CASRDTGSGKFNGYTF. The CDR3 DNA reads as TGTGCCAGTAGGGACACAGGGAGCGGTAAATTCAATGGCTACACCTTC.